The 21 T cell receptor beta chains in this list originate from one sample, sequenced in a study of cytomegalovirus exposure and HLA in healthy donors. Primers for the PCR totalled 60 Vbeta and 13 Jbeta. TCRdb's copy holds only in-frame clones and misses some; the assay was immunoSEQ multiplex PCR. The sample includes approximately 100,000 clones, roughly three quarters seen only once; the top ten take over 7%. Specimen: PBMCs. The receptor source for this set is a woman in her forties or fifties in good health and CMV-seropositive.

The rearrangement links TRBV5-1 to TRBJ2-1; D is possibly TRBD2 (6 bases). Between the trimmed V and J ends, which lost 7 bases and 0 bases, there was a span of 11 bases. CDR1 is SGHRS, CDR2 YFSETQ, per germline. This CDR3 is 14 amino acids long. Written as DNA, the CDR3 is TGCGCCAGCGATCGGGGAGGCTCCTACAATGAGCAGTTCTTC. Protein: CASDRGGSYNEQFF.

The rearrangement joins TRBV19 to TRBJ1-4; D unresolved. CDR1 is LNHDA, CDR2 SQIVND, per germline (reference sequence). V lost 5 bases and J lost 4, with 20 bases in between. The CDR3 contains 17 residues. The DNA for the CDR3 is TGTGCCAGTAGTGCCGCAGCTCCGGGAGTTAATAATGAAAAACTGTTTTTT. It is translated as CASSAAAPGVNNEKLFF. Complete variable domain (other parts from reference TRBV19 and TRBJ1-4): DGGITQSPKYLFRKEGQNVTLSCEQNLNHDAMYWYRQDPGQGLRLIYYSQIVNDFQKGDIAEGYSVSREKKESFPLTVTSAQKNPTAFYLCASSAAAPGVNNEKLFFGSGTQLSVL.

The chain couples TRBV29-1 to TRBJ1-2, with 9 bases that match TRBD1. This CDR3 contains 15 residues. CDR1 is SQVTM and CDR2 is ANQGSEA in the germline V gene. The J segment lost 1 base and the V segment lost 6 bases, leaving 9 bases of the junction unmatched. In DNA, the CDR3 is TGCAGCGTGGATCGGACAGGGGCAGTTAACTATGGCTACACCTTC. Translation: CSVDRTGAVNYGYTF.

This rearrangement joins TRBV11-2 to TRBJ1-1; 7 bases align to TRBD1. The CDR3 contains 14 residues. Germline loops: CDR1 SGHAT, CDR2 FQNNGV. J was trimmed by 7 bases and V by 7 bases; bases with no gene match: 12. CDR3 DNA: TGTGCCAGCAATCCTTTTCAAGGGGGCGGTGAAGCTTTCTTT. Translating gives CASNPFQGGGEAFF. Filled out from reference TRBV11-2 and TRBJ1-1, the complete variable domain reads EAGVAQSPRYKIIEKRQSVAFWCNPISGHATLYWYQQILGQGPKLLIQFQNNGVVDDSQLPKDRFSAERLKGVDSTLKIQPAKLEDSAVYLCASNPFQGGGEAFFGQGTRLTVV.

This clone has just a few counts. This chain connects TRBV10-3 to TRBJ2-7; 11 bases match TRBD2. Unmatched junction bases numbered 5, after V lost 2 bases and J lost 5 bases. CDR1 is ENHRY and CDR2 is SYGVKD in the germline V gene. This CDR3 contains 15 residues. In nucleotides, the CDR3 is TGTGCCATCAGTGAGCCGGGACTAGCGGAAAACGAGCAGTACTTC. It is translated as CAISEPGLAENEQYF.

V is TRBV10-3 and J is TRBJ1-4; TRBD1 matches 9 bases. CDR1 and CDR2 from the germline V gene are ENHRY and SYGVKD. Germline trimming cut 6 bases from V and 3 bases from J; bases unmatched to any gene: 5. The CDR3 has 15 residues. DNA for the CDR3: TGTGCCATCAGAGAGGGACAGGGTTCTAATGAAAAACTGTTTTTT. This codes for CAIREGQGSNEKLFF.

Remarks on this clone: An end of the junction differs from the germline gene, which may be a read error. V gene TRBV5-1 combines with J gene TRBJ2-4; D is possibly TRBD1 (8 bases). The CDR3 has 16 amino acids. Germline V gives CDR1 SGHRS, CDR2 YFSETQ. In nucleotides, the CDR3 is TGCGCCAGCAGCTCAGGGGGCGGGGAGGGAAAAAACAGTCAGTACTTC. It is translated as CASSSGGGEGKNSQYF. Looking up the rest from reference TRBV5-1 and TRBJ2-4 gives the full variable domain: KAGVTQTPRYLIKTRGQQVTLSCSPISGHRSVSWYQQTPGQGLQFLFEYFSETQRNKGNFPGRFSGRQFSNSRSEMNVSTLELGDSALYLCASSSGGGEGKNSQYFGAGTRLSVL.

The J gene is TRBJ2-5, the V gene TRBV14, with TRBD1 matching over 7 bases. This CDR3 contains 15 residues. Germline V CDR1 and CDR2: SGHDN, FVKESK. Trimming took 5 bases from V and 4 from J; bases not matched to a gene: 10. This CDR3 is CASSGDREVGETQYF. The CDR3 region has the DNA TGTGCCAGCAGCGGCGACAGGGAAGTTGGAGAGACCCAGTACTTC.

This chain uses TRBV9 with TRBJ1-3, with D tentatively TRBD1 (5 bases). This CDR3 contains 17 residues. Trimming removed 1 base from V and 4 bases from J, with 18 bases in between. CDR1 is SGDLS, CDR2 YYNGEE, per germline. CDR3 sequence (DNA): TGTGCCAGCAGCGTATTCGCCGCGGGGGATCAGGGAAACACCATATATTTT. This translates into CASSVFAAGDQGNTIYF.

The gene calls are TRBV2 and TRBJ1-5, with TRBD1 matching 7 bases. V shed 9 bases, J shed 5 bases, and the junction held 7 bases outside the gene matches. There are 13 residues in the CDR3. Germline V gene sequence: CDR1 SNHLY, CDR2 FYNNEI. CDR3 in amino acids: CASHQGDHQPQHF. In DNA, the CDR3 is TGTGCCAGTCATCAGGGGGACCATCAGCCCCAGCATTTT.

The chain combines TRBV7-8 with TRBJ2-7, with a weak D call TRBD2 (6 bases). The CDR3 runs to 15 residues. The V and J ends lost 1 base and 3 bases respectively, with 13 bases between them. Per the germline V gene, CDR1 is SGHVS and CDR2 is FQNEAQ. The CDR3 is CASSLDGRTNYEQYF. The DNA of the CDR3 is TGTGCCAGCAGCTTAGATGGGAGGACTAACTACGAGCAGTACTTC.

This clone was counted between two and nine times. The chain links TRBV11-2 to TRBJ2-1; TRBD2 agrees at 10 bases. The CDR3 has 15 residues. The V gene end was trimmed by 3 bases and the J gene end by 7 bases; junction bases not matched to a gene: 6. Per the germline V gene, CDR1 is SGHAT and CDR2 is FQNNGV. This CDR3 reads CASSFRASGGNEQFF. In DNA, the CDR3 is TGTGCCAGCAGCTTTCGGGCTAGCGGGGGTAATGAGCAGTTCTTC. The whole variable domain, filled in from reference TRBV11-2 and TRBJ2-1, reads EAGVAQSPRYKIIEKRQSVAFWCNPISGHATLYWYQQILGQGPKLLIQFQNNGVVDDSQLPKDRFSAERLKGVDSTLKIQPAKLEDSAVYLCASSFRASGGNEQFFGPGTRLTVL.

The chain joins TRBV5-6 to TRBJ2-4, with D possibly being TRBD2 (5 bases). The germline V gene encodes CDR1 SGHDT and CDR2 YYEEEE. V shed 3 bases and J shed 3 bases, with 16 bases lying between them. The CDR3 totals 16 residues. This CDR3 is CASSSGSDEDKNIQYF. CDR3 nucleotide sequence: TGTGCCAGCAGCTCGGGTAGCGATGAGGACAAAAACATTCAGTACTTC.

The chain employs TRBV5-1 and TRBJ2-5; 7 bases align to TRBD1. The germline gives CDR1 SGHRS, CDR2 YFSETQ. The V and J ends lost 3 bases and 7 bases, in that order; junction bases with no gene match: 9. The CDR3 consists of 14 residues. DNA of the CDR3: TGCGCCAGCAGCTCGACAGGGAGCGTGTGGACCCAGTACTTC. Amino acids: CASSSTGSVWTQYF.

This clone was counted between two and nine times. The chain joins TRBV18 to TRBJ2-1; 10 bases line up with TRBD2. The CDR3 is 16 amino acids. V dropped 4 bases and J dropped 1; count of bases not matched to a gene: 4. Germline V lookup: CDR1 KGHSH, CDR2 LQKENI. The CDR3 sequence is CASSRNSGGSYNEQFF. CDR3 sequence (DNA): TGTGCCAGCTCACGTAATAGCGGGGGGTCCTACAATGAGCAGTTCTTC.

The chain carries TRBV5-1 and TRBJ2-3, with a weak D call TRBD2 (6 bases). CDR1 is SGHRS, CDR2 YFSETQ, per germline. There are 14 residues in the CDR3. V was trimmed by 4 bases and J by 4 bases, leaving 13 bases between them. The CDR3 loop reads CASSEGWGADTQYF. The CDR3 bases are TGCGCCAGCAGCGAGGGCTGGGGGGCAGATACGCAGTATTTT. Variable domain in full (rest from reference TRBV5-1 and TRBJ2-3): KAGVTQTPRYLIKTRGQQVTLSCSPISGHRSVSWYQQTPGQGLQFLFEYFSETQRNKGNFPGRFSGRQFSNSRSEMNVSTLELGDSALYLCASSEGWGADTQYFGPGTRLTVL.

A single count supports this clone. This rearrangement joins TRBV5-1 to TRBJ2-1; 8 bases agree with TRBD2. CDR1 is SGHRS and CDR2 is YFSETQ in the germline V gene. The junction had 6 bases not matched to a gene; V was cut back by 0 bases and J by 4 bases. The CDR3 extends over 16 amino acids. The CDR3 sequence: CASSLVSAGGYNEQFF. The CDR3 nucleotides are TGCGCCAGCAGCTTGGTGTCTGCGGGAGGTTACAATGAGCAGTTCTTC.

The chain couples TRBV7-9 to TRBJ2-7; D gene ambiguous. There are 12 residues in the CDR3. Trimming cost V 5 bases and J 7 bases, with 12 bases left between them. The germline V gene encodes CDR1 SEHNR and CDR2 FQNEAQ (reference sequence). CDR3 loop: CASSPSRAEQYF. The CDR3 DNA reads TGTGCCAGCAGCCCATCGAGAGCTGAGCAGTACTTC. Full variable domain (rest looked up from reference TRBV7-9 and TRBJ2-7): DTGVSQNPRHKITKRGQNVTFRCDPISEHNRLYWYRQTLGQGPEFLTYFQNEAQLEKSRLLSDRFSAERPKGSFSTLEIQRTEQGDSAMYLCASSPSRAEQYFGPGTRLTVT.

The genes are TRBV4-3 and TRBJ1-1, with unresolved D. Germline V gene data show CDR1 as LGHNA and CDR2 as YSLEER. This CDR3 spans 12 amino acids. V gave up 1 base and J gave up 10 bases, with 10 bases separating them. CDR3 region: CASSQAAGGAFF. The CDR3 DNA follows: TGCGCCAGCAGCCAAGCTGCAGGAGGAGCTTTCTTT.

The chain combines TRBV5-1 with TRBJ2-7, with TRBD2 identical over 8 bases. Germline-derived CDR1 and CDR2 are SGHRS and YFSETQ. J was trimmed by 7 bases and V by 3 bases; bases with no gene match: 3. The CDR3 is 12 amino acids. The DNA for the CDR3 is TGCGCCAGCAGCTCATCGGGGGGGGAGCAGTACTTC. It is translated as CASSSSGGEQYF.

This clone has only a few counts. Sequence at one end of the junction differs from germline and may be a read error. The rearrangement links TRBV7-9 to TRBJ1-2; no clear D. Germline V gene lookup returns CDR1 SEHNR and CDR2 FQNEAQ (reference sequence). The CDR3 totals 13 residues. CDR3 sequence reads: CSSSLDKNYGYTF. Written as DNA, the CDR3 is TGTTCCAGCAGCTTAGACAAAAACTATGGCTACACCTTC.